Here is one T cell receptor beta chain with its context. Its specificity is not known. This record comes from a study of shared clonotypes between healthy human individuals. Study findings and constraints: What limited the represented genetic and exposure-history diversity was the small number of donors.

Method: immunoSEQ multiplex PCR; TCRdb's copy keeps in-frame clones and lacks some. The table shows roughly 1,500,000 clones, with approximately 98.5% occurring only once. Free of recent acute infections or vaccinations, the donors were healthy HIV-negative adults. The V gene end was trimmed by 2 bases and the J gene end by 7 bases; junction bases not matched to a gene: 11. Germline assignment: CDR1 LGHNA and CDR2 YSLEER. The CDR3 covers 16 residues. Sequencing was performed on naive CD4+ T cells sorted from blood. Regarding subset: CD45RA+ positively selected. The chain couples TRBV4-3 to TRBJ2-4, with 7 bases matching TRBD1. The receptor was derived from a man aged 25-45 years in good health. The CDR3 region is CASSQTYRGVWNIQYF. The CDR3 bases are TGCGCCAGCAGCCAAACGTACAGGGGAGTCTGGAACATTCAGTACTTC.